The rows below give T cell receptor beta chains drawn from one sample of a study of cytomegalovirus exposure and HLA in healthy donors. The data were produced by immunoSEQ multiplex PCR, yet TCRdb's version contains in-frame clones alone and is incomplete. The sample has 60,000 to 75,000 clones, approximately 81% seen once. Sequencing input: PBMCs. These receptors all come from a woman aged 30 to 39 in good health and CMV-seropositive. CDR3s include the opening cysteine and the closing phenylalanine or tryptophan. The D gene is left open where the match is weak. Rows may omit the clone size; those that give it use once, few, many or a size class.

>TRBJ2-2|NA|NA|TRBV10-3
CAISEDSNTGELFF
TGTGCCATCAGTGAGGACAGTAACACCGGGGAGCTGTTTTTT
>TRBJ1-2|once|TRBD1|TRBV6-1
CASSRDRDDYGYTF
TGTGCCAGCAGTCGGGACAGGGATGACTATGGCTACACCTTC
>TRBJ2-7|NA|TRBD1|TRBV29-1
CSVEGQGTYEQYF
TGCAGCGTGGAAGGACAGGGAACCTACGAGCAGTACTTC
>TRBJ1-1|NA|NA|TRBV11-2
CASSLAQIMNTEAFF
TGTGCCAGCAGCTTAGCACAGATTATGAACACTGAAGCTTTCTTT
>TRBJ2-7|NA|TRBD2|TRBV29-1
CSVEYPAGGYEQYF
TGCAGCGTTGAATACCCAGCGGGAGGATACGAGCAGTACTTC
>TRBJ1-1|NA|NA|TRBV2
CASILGQLNTEAFF
NA
>TRBJ1-2|NA|TRBD1|TRBV6-5
CASSYYGQGAYGYTF
TGTGCCAGCAGTTACTATGGACAGGGAGCCTATGGCTACACCTTC
>TRBJ2-5|once|NA|TRBV29-1
CSVTGNQETQYF
TGCAGCGTGACAGGTAACCAAGAGACCCAGTACTTC
>TRBJ2-1|once|TRBD2|TRBV4-1
CASSHLAGVRYEQFF
TGCGCCAGCAGCCACTTAGCGGGAGTTCGCTATGAGCAGTTCTTC
>TRBJ2-1|NA|TRBD2|TRBV30
CAWTSGHNEQFF
TGTGCCTGGACTAGCGGCCACAATGAGCAGTTCTTC
>TRBJ2-3|few|NA|TRBV29-1
CSDITGSDTQYF
TGCAGCGATATCACAGGGAGCGATACGCAGTATTTT
>TRBJ1-5|few|NA|TRBV28
CASTLRVDQPQHF
TGTGCCAGCACCCTACGTGTGGATCAGCCCCAGCATTTT
>TRBJ2-7|few|NA|TRBV18
CASSPATDEQYF
TGTGCCAGCTCACCAGCAACGGACGAGCAGTACTTC
>TRBJ1-3|NA|NA|TRBV6-5
CASRTRDSGNTIYF
TGTGCCAGCAGGACCCGGGACTCTGGAAACACCATATATTTT
>TRBJ2-7|few|NA|TRBV30
CAWSTTLLSYEQYF
TGTGCCTGGAGTACTACCCTGCTCTCCTACGAGCAGTACTTC
>TRBJ1-2|NA|NA|TRBV27
CASSLSIRVVGYTF
TGTGCCAGCAGTTTATCGATCAGGGTTGTTGGCTACACCTTC
>TRBJ2-3|NA|NA|TRBV7-8
CASSLDRASFTDTQYF
TGTGCCAGCAGCTTAGACCGAGCGAGCTTCACAGATACGCAGTATTTT
>TRBJ1-2|NA|TRBD1|TRBV5-4
CASSLQPGQGYRGYTF
TGTGCCAGCAGCTTGCAACCGGGACAGGGTTATCGTGGCTACACCTTC
>TRBJ1-1|NA|NA|TRBV7-8
CASSLVQAENTEAFF
TGTGCCAGCAGCTTAGTACAGGCGGAGAACACTGAAGCTTTCTTT
>TRBJ2-7|NA|NA|TRBV5-1
CASSSLGGRSYEQYF
TGCGCCAGCAGCTCATTGGGGGGACGCTCCTACGAGCAGTACTTC
>TRBJ2-7|NA|TRBD2|TRBV28
CASSWAGVSYEQYF
TGTGCCAGCAGTTGGGCGGGGGTCTCCTACGAGCAGTACTTC
>TRBJ1-4|NA|TRBD1|TRBV10-3
CAISETGTGHEKLFF
TGTGCCATCAGTGAGACCGGGACAGGGCACGAAAAACTGTTTTTT
>TRBJ1-3|NA|NA|TRBV7-2
CASWAGVGNTIYF
TGTGCCAGCTGGGCAGGGGTTGGAAACACCATATATTTT
>TRBJ2-1|NA|TRBD2|TRBV5-4
CASSLSGRAGNEQFF
TGTGCCAGCAGCCTTAGCGGGAGGGCCGGTAATGAGCAGTTCTTC
>TRBJ2-7|NA|NA|TRBV19
CASRRQSSYEQYF
TGTGCCAGCCGACGACAGAGCTCCTACGAGCAGTACTTC
>TRBJ2-7|NA|TRBD1|TRBV7-2
CASSLGFRTGDYEQYF
TGTGCCAGCAGCTTAGGCTTTAGGACAGGGGATTACGAGCAGTACTTC
>TRBJ2-1|NA|TRBD2|TRBV7-3
CASSLGLGSYNEQFF
TGTGCCAGCAGCTTAGGACTAGGCTCCTACAATGAGCAGTTCTTC
>TRBJ2-1|many|NA|TRBV11-2
CASSAYNEQFF
TGTGCCAGCAGCGCGTACAATGAGCAGTTCTTC
>TRBJ2-3|once|NA|TRBV4-2
CASSQDSAVSITDTQYF
TGTGCCAGCAGCCAAGATTCAGCGGTATCCATCACAGATACGCAGTATTTT
>TRBJ2-5|few|NA|TRBV2
CASSEPMSFSVLETQYF
TGTGCCAGCAGTGAGCCTATGTCTTTTAGCGTATTAGAGACCCAGTACTTC
>TRBJ2-7|few|TRBD1|TRBV4-1
CASSLGQGTYEQYF
TGCGCCAGCAGCCTGGGACAGGGAACCTACGAGCAGTACTTC
>TRBJ2-7|NA|TRBD2|TRBV6-5
CASSYAGVSYEQYF
TGTGCCAGCAGTTACGCGGGGGTTTCCTACGAGCAGTACTTC
>TRBJ1-5|NA|TRBD1|TRBV18
CASSPGQGGQPQHF
TGTGCCAGCTCACCGGGACAGGGTGGCCAGCCCCAGCATTTT
>TRBJ2-3|NA|NA|TRBV2
CASSVKRDTQYF
TGTGCCAGCAGTGTGAAGAGAGATACGCAGTATTTT
>TRBJ2-1|NA|TRBD2|TRBV6-5
CASMASGMNEQFF
TGTGCCAGCATGGCTAGCGGGATGAATGAGCAGTTCTTC
>TRBJ2-1|few|TRBD1|TRBV7-8
CASSARGNEQFF
TGTGCCAGCAGCGCCAGGGGGAATGAGCAGTTCTTC
>TRBJ1-1|NA|TRBD1|TRBV25-1
CASSSQGGEAFF
TGTGCCAGCAGTAGCCAGGGGGGCGAAGCTTTCTTT
>TRBJ1-1|NA|NA|TRBV28
CASSRTEAFF
TGTGCCAGCAGCAGGACTGAAGCTTTCTTT
>TRBJ2-7|NA|TRBD1|TRBV18
CASSQGDSRAYEQYF
TGTGCCAGCTCACAGGGGGACAGTCGAGCCTACGAGCAGTACTTC
>TRBJ2-3|NA|NA|TRBV7-7
CASSSIGTSDTQYF
TGTGCTAGCAGCTCGATCGGGACTTCAGATACGCAGTATTTT
>TRBJ2-7|NA|NA|TRBV7-2
CASSFQGYEQYF
TGTGCCAGCAGCTTTCAGGGCTACGAGCAGTACTTC
>TRBJ1-4|NA|NA|TRBV15
CATSSARGLGEKLFF
TGTGCCACCAGCAGTGCTAGGGGTTTAGGGGAAAAACTGTTTTTT
>TRBJ2-5|NA|TRBD2|TRBV6-5
CASSYSRVAGETQYF
TGTGCCAGCAGTTACTCGAGGGTAGCGGGGGAGACCCAGTACTTC
>TRBJ1-4|NA|NA|TRBV6-1
CASRPLRVEKLFF
TGTGCCAGCCGACCCCTCCGGGTTGAAAAACTGTTTTTT
>TRBJ2-7|NA|NA|TRBV28
CASSRQGNEQYF
TGTGCCAGCAGCAGGCAGGGGAATGAGCAGTACTTC
>TRBJ2-5|NA|NA|TRBV29-1
CSVGKGSSRETQYF
TGCAGCGTTGGTAAAGGGAGCAGCAGAGAGACCCAGTACTTC
>TRBJ1-2|NA|TRBD1|TRBV27
CASSLTGHYGYTF
TGTGCCAGCAGTTTGACAGGGCACTATGGCTACACCTTC
>TRBJ1-2|NA|TRBD1|TRBV28
CASSSGTGRSYTF
TGTGCCAGCAGCAGCGGGACAGGCCGCTCCTACACCTTC